This is a list of T cell receptor beta chains from one sample in a study of cytomegalovirus exposure and HLA in healthy donors. Profiling relied on immunoSEQ multiplex PCR, and the TCRdb table lists in-frame clones only, not all of them. The sample holds approximately 160,000 clones, roughly 79% seen once. The material sequenced was PBMCs. These receptors all come from a male donor in good health and CMV-seropositive. Each CDR3 is given with its conserved first and last residue. The D gene is left open where the match is weak. Size is stated for part of the rows, as once, few or many counts, or as a class when the clone is expanded.

V	J	D	size	CDR3	DNA
TRBV19	TRBJ1-1	TRBD1	.	CASSAKQGATEAFF	TGTGCCAGTAGTGCCAAACAGGGGGCAACTGAAGCTTTCTTT
TRBV6-1	TRBJ2-4	.	.	CASSVNPDIAGTF	TGTGCCAGCAGCGTAAATCCGGACATAGCAGGGACTTTC
TRBV6-6	TRBJ1-2	TRBD1	.	CASRRGGANYGYTF	TGTGCCAGCCGTCGAGGGGGCGCAAACTATGGCTACACCTTC
TRBV19	TRBJ1-1	.	.	CASSITREGTEAFF	TGTGCCAGTAGTATTACGAGGGAAGGAACTGAAGCTTTCTTT
TRBV7-9	TRBJ1-1	.	.	CASSSLRAEAFF	TGTGCCAGCAGCTCCCTCAGGGCTGAAGCTTTCTTT
TRBV2	TRBJ2-7	.	.	CASSEDRVEDEQYF	TGTGCCAGCAGTGAAGACAGGGTAGAAGACGAGCAGTACTTC
TRBV27	TRBJ2-1	TRBD2	.	CASSPSGGVYNEQFF	TGTGCCAGCAGCCCCAGCGGGGGGGTATACAATGAGCAGTTCTTC
TRBV4-3	TRBJ2-3	.	.	CASSQDQGDTQYF	TGCGCCAGCAGCCAAGATCAGGGAGATACGCAGTATTTT
TRBV19	TRBJ2-5	TRBD2	.	CASSPRTSIGETQYF	TGTGCCAGTAGTCCTCGGACTAGCATCGGGGAGACCCAGTACTTC
TRBV11-2	TRBJ1-4	.	.	CASSRISRSQRADNEKLFF	TGTGCCAGCAGCCGAATATCCAGATCCCAGCGGGCGGATAATGAAAAACTGTTTTTT
TRBV9	TRBJ2-2	.	.	CASSVESQGGTGELFF	TGTGCCAGCAGCGTAGAAAGTCAGGGGGGAACCGGGGAGCTGTTTTTT
TRBV27	TRBJ2-7	.	.	CASRRGSSYEQYF	TGTGCCAGCCGTAGGGGGAGCTCCTACGAGCAGTACTTC
TRBV7-9	TRBJ2-1	.	.	CASSNLGGEQFF	TGTGCCAGCAGCAACCTAGGGGGAGAGCAGTTCTTC
TRBV11-2	TRBJ2-1	.	.	CASSYLGGGPPSSYNEQFF	TGTGCCAGCAGCTACCTAGGGGGGGGGCCCCCAAGCTCCTACAATGAGCAGTTCTTC
TRBV25-1	TRBJ1-1	.	few	CASSEYFGDTEAFF	TGTGCCAGCAGTGAATATTTCGGGGACACTGAAGCTTTCTTT
TRBV7-9	TRBJ1-2	.	.	CASSFQGDSGYTF	TGTGCCAGCAGCTTCCAGGGCGATTCAGGCTACACCTTC
TRBV4-1	TRBJ1-2	TRBD1	.	CASSQANRGSTGGYTF	TGCGCCAGCAGCCAAGCGAACAGGGGAAGTACGGGAGGCTACACCTTC
TRBV5-1	TRBJ2-5	TRBD1	.	CASSYTGGAGQETQYF	TGCGCCAGCAGTTATACAGGGGGCGCAGGGCAAGAGACCCAGTACTTC
TRBV29-1	TRBJ2-7	TRBD1	.	CSAWGQGAYEQYF	TGCAGCGCCTGGGGACAGGGGGCATACGAGCAGTACTTC
TRBV5-1	TRBJ2-5	.	.	CASSGGLREETQYF	TGCGCCAGCAGCGGGGGGTTAAGGGAAGAGACCCAGTACTTC
TRBV6-5	TRBJ1-1	.	.	CASSYSLLNTEAFF	TGTGCCAGCAGTTACTCCCTATTGAACACTGAAGCTTTCTTT
TRBV6-1	TRBJ1-1	.	.	CASSDRGWGTEAFF	TGTGCCAGCAGTGACCGGGGGTGGGGCACTGAAGCTTTCTTT
TRBV25-1	TRBJ2-7	TRBD1	.	CASRNRGVDEQYF	TGTGCCAGCAGAAACAGGGGAGTCGACGAGCAGTACTTC
TRBV6-4	TRBJ2-2	TRBD2	.	CVSSDPPGLVSPGELFF	TGTGTCAGCAGTGACCCACCGGGACTAGTAAGCCCCGGGGAGCTGTTTTTT
TRBV6-1	TRBJ1-2	TRBD1	.	CASSVHRDRSGYTF	TGTGCCAGCAGTGTTCATAGGGACAGATCCGGCTACACCTTC
TRBV6-6	TRBJ1-5	TRBD1	.	CASSQTGVWNQPQHF	TGTGCCAGCAGCCAAACAGGGGTTTGGAATCAGCCCCAGCATTTT
TRBV4-3	TRBJ2-1	TRBD2	once	CASSQGLAGAYNEQFF	TGCGCCAGCAGCCAAGGGCTAGCGGGGGCCTACAATGAGCAGTTCTTC
TRBV2	TRBJ2-7	.	.	CASRVWGRYEQYF	TGTGCCAGTCGGGTTTGGGGCCGCTACGAGCAGTACTTC
TRBV27	TRBJ2-7	TRBD1	.	CASSSTGGAYEQYF	TGTGCCAGCAGTTCGACAGGGGGCGCCTACGAGCAGTACTTC
TRBV18	TRBJ2-7	.	.	CASSIRDTTNYEQYF	TGTGCCAGCTCAATACGGGACACAACCAACTACGAGCAGTACTTC
TRBV4-3	TRBJ2-6	.	.	CASSQSSSGANVLTF	TGCGCCAGCAGCCAGAGTAGCTCTGGGGCCAACGTCCTGACTTTC
TRBV5-8	TRBJ1-5	TRBD1	.	CASSLGTGSLNQPQHF	TGTGCCAGCAGCTTGGGGACAGGGAGCCTCAATCAGCCCCAGCATTTT
TRBV2	TRBJ1-1	TRBD1	.	CASRPSGGSHTEAFF	TGTGCCAGCAGGCCTTCAGGGGGCTCTCACACTGAAGCTTTCTTT
TRBV1	TRBJ2-1	.	.	CTSSQDWGLSYNEQFF	TGCACCAGCAGCCAAGATTGGGGGCTCTCCTACAATGAGCAGTTCTTC
TRBV6-1	TRBJ1-1	TRBD1	few	CASPRQGHTEAFF	TGTGCCAGCCCTAGACAGGGGCACACTGAAGCTTTCTTT
TRBV4-2	TRBJ2-1	TRBD2	.	CASSQVTSGGSSYNEQFF	TGTGCCAGCAGCCAAGTAACGAGCGGGGGGAGCTCCTACAATGAGCAGTTCTTC
TRBV25-1	TRBJ1-2	.	.	CASRGGVAGYTF	TGTGCCAGCAGGGGGGGAGTCGCCGGCTACACCTTC
TRBV7-9	TRBJ2-1	.	.	CSSSLRQGRNEQFF	TGTTCCAGCAGCTTAAGGCAGGGCCGTAATGAGCAGTTCTTC
TRBV2	TRBJ2-1	TRBD2	.	CAHAGLAGEGEQFF	TGTGCCCACGCCGGACTAGCGGGGGAGGGGGAGCAGTTCTTC
TRBV19	TRBJ1-6	.	once	CASSIQGDSPLHF	TGTGCCAGTAGTATACAAGGAGATTCACCCCTCCACTTT
TRBV4-1	TRBJ1-1	.	.	CASSREGHWRAFF	TGCGCCAGCAGCCGGGAGGGGCACTGGAGGGCTTTCTTT
TRBV4-3	TRBJ1-2	TRBD1	.	CASSPLDRAGGYGYTF	TGCGCCAGCAGCCCCCTAGACAGGGCTGGGGGATATGGCTACACCTTC
TRBV6-5	TRBJ1-2	.	.	CASSEVGLAGYTF	TGTGCCAGCAGTGAAGTGGGTCTAGCAGGCTACACCTTC
TRBV19	TRBJ1-5	.	.	CASTRSGGVQPQHF	TGTGCCAGTACCCGTTCGGGGGGCGTACAGCCCCAGCATTTT
TRBV23-1	TRBJ2-3	.	.	CASPVPTDTQYF	TGCGCCAGCCCAGTCCCCACAGATACGCAGTATTTT
TRBV5-1	TRBJ1-1	TRBD1	.	CASSLNGQGTEAFF	TGCGCCAGCAGCTTGAACGGACAGGGCACTGAAGCTTTCTTT
TRBV13	TRBJ1-4	TRBD1	few	CASSFGQGGDEKLFF	TGTGCCAGCAGCTTCGGACAGGGTGGGGATGAAAAACTGTTTTTT
TRBV5-1	TRBJ1-1	.	.	CASSLGAGARQAFF	TGCGCCAGCAGCTTGGGGGCGGGGGCCCGGCAAGCTTTCTTT
TRBV14	TRBJ2-7	.	.	CASSHRSAGNYEQYF	TGTGCCAGCAGCCACAGGTCGGCAGGGAACTACGAGCAGTACTTC
TRBV5-1	TRBJ2-1	TRBD1	.	CASSWTGDDEQFF	TGCGCCAGCAGCTGGACAGGGGATGATGAGCAGTTCTTC
TRBV9	TRBJ2-2	TRBD2	.	CASAGLVGGELFF	TGTGCCAGCGCCGGACTAGTGGGCGGGGAGCTGTTTTTT
TRBV27	TRBJ2-2	.	.	CASSLRGGTGELFF	TGTGCCAGCAGTTTAAGGGGGGGCACCGGGGAGCTGTTTTTT
TRBV19	TRBJ2-1	.	.	CASMGRGEQFF	TGTGCCAGTATGGGCAGGGGTGAGCAGTTCTTC
TRBV5-1	TRBJ2-3	TRBD2	.	CASSSTSGGGTDTQYF	TGCGCCAGCAGCAGTACTAGCGGGGGGGGCACAGATACGCAGTATTTT
TRBV15	TRBJ1-1	.	.	CATSRGVDNTEAFF	TGTGCCACCAGCAGAGGCGTCGATAACACTGAAGCTTTCTTT
TRBV2	TRBJ1-6	TRBD1	.	CASSELGQPLGALHF	TGTGCCAGCAGTGAACTGGGACAGCCCTTAGGGGCCCTCCACTTT